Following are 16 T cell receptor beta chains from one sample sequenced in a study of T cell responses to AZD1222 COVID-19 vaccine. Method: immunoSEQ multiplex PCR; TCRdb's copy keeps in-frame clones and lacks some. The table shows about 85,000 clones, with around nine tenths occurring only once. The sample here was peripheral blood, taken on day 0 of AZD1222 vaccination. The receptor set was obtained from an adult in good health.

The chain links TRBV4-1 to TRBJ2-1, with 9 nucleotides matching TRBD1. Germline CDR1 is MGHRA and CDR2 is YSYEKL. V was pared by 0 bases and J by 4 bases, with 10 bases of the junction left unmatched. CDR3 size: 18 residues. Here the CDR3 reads CASSQDRRGTGSYNEQFF. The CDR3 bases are TGCGCCAGCAGCCAAGATCGTAGGGGGACAGGGTCATACAATGAGCAGTTCTTC.

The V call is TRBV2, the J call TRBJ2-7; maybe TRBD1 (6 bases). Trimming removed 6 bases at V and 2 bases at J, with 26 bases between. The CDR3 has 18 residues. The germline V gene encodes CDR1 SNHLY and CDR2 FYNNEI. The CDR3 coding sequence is TGTGCCAGCAGCGGGGCAGGCTGGACAGCCCAAGGAGCCTACGAGCAGTACTTC. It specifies CASSGAGWTAQGAYEQYF.

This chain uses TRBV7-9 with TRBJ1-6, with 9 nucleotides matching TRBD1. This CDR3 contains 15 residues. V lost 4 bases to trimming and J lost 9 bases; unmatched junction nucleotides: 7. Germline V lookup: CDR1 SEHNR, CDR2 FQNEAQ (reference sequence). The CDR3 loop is CASSSLGDRVSPLHF. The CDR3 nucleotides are TGTGCCAGCAGCTCCCTGGGGGACAGGGTTTCACCCCTCCACTTT.

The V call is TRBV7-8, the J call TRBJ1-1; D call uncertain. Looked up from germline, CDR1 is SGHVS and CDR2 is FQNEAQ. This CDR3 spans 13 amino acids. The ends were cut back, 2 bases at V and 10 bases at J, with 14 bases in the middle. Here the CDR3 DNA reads TGTGCCAGCAGCTTAACGGACGGGTTTGGAGCTTTCTTT. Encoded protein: CASSLTDGFGAFF.

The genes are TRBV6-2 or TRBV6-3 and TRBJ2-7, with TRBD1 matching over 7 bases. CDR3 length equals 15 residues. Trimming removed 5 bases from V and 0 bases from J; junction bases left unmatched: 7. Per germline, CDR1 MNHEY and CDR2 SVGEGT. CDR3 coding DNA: TGTGCCAGCAGTCCCCGACAGGGTTACTCCTACGAGCAGTACTTC. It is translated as CASSPRQGYSYEQYF.

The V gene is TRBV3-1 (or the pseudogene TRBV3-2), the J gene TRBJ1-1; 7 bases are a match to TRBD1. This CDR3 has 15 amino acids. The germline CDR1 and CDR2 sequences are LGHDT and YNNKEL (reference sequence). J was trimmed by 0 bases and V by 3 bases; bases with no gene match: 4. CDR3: CASSQTGKMNTEAFF. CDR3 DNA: TGTGCCAGCAGCCAGACAGGGAAAATGAACACTGAAGCTTTCTTT.

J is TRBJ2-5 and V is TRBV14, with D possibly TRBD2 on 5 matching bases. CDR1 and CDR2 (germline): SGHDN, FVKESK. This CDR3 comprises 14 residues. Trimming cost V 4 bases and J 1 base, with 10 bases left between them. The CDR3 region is CASSPVGVQETQYF. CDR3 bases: TGTGCCAGCAGCCCAGTGGGAGTCCAAGAGACCCAGTACTTC.

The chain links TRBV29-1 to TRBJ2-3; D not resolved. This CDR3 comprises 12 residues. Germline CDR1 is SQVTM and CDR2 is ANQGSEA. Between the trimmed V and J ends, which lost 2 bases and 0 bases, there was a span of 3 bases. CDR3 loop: CSVEPSTDTQYF. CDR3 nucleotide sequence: TGCAGCGTTGAACCTAGCACAGATACGCAGTATTTT.

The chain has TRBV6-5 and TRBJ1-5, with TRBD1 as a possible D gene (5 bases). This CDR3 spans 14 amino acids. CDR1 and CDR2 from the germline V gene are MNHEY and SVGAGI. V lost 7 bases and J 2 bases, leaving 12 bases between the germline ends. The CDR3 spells CASTGSRGNQPQHF. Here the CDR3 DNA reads TGTGCCAGCACCGGGAGCAGGGGCAATCAGCCCCAGCATTTT.

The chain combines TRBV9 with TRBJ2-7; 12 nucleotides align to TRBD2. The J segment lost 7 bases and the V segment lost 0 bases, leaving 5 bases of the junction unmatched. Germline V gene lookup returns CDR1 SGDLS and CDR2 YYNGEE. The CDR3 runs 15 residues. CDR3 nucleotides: TGTGCCAGCAGCGTAGGGGCTAGCGGGAGGGAGGAGCAGTACTTC. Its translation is CASSVGASGREEQYF.

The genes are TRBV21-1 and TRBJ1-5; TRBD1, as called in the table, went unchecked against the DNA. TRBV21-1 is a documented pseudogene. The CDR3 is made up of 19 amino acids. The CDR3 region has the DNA TGTGCCAGCAGCAAAGAGGGCAGGGGGGAGAGTATCGGCAATCAGCCCCAGCATTTT. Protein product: CASSKEGRGESIGNQPQHF.

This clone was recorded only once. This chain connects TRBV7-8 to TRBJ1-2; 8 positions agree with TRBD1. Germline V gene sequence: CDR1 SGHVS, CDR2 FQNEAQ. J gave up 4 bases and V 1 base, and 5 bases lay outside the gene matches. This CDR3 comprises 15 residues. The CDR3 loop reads CASSLGTGQGYGYTF. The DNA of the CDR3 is TGTGCCAGCAGCTTAGGCACCGGACAGGGCTATGGCTACACCTTC.

The CDR3 is CASSYSAGYQPQHF. As DNA, the CDR3 is TGTGCCAGCAGTTACTCAGCAGGGTACCAGCCCCAGCATTTT. V and J are TRBV6-5 and TRBJ1-5, with D maybe TRBD1 (5 bases). This CDR3 is 14 amino acids long. Trimming stripped 0 bases from V and 7 bases from J, with 10 bases between. Germline V gene lookup returns CDR1 MNHEY and CDR2 SVGAGI.

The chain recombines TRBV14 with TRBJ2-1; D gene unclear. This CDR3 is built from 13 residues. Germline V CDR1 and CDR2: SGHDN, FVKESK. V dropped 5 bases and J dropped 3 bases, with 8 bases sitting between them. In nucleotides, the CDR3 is TGTGCCAGCAGCGCTATTAGCTACAATGAGCAGTTCTTC. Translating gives CASSAISYNEQFF.

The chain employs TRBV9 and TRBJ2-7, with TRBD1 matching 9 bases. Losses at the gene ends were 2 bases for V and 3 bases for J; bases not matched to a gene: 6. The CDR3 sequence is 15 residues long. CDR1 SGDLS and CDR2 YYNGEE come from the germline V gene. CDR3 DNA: TGTGCCAGCAGCGTTTCAGCGACAGGGGGCTACGAGCAGTACTTC. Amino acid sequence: CASSVSATGGYEQYF.

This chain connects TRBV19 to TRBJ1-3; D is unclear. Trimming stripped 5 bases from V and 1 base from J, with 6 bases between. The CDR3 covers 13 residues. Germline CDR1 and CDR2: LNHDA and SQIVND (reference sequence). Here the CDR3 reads CASSWGSGNTIYF. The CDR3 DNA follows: TGTGCCAGTAGTTGGGGATCTGGAAACACCATATATTTT.